These 18 T cell receptor beta chains share one sample of origin, sequenced in a study of T-cell memory formation after mild COVID-19. TCRdb used MiXCR to reprocess the 5' RACE reads, holding one entry per CDR3 protein. The sample lists approximately 250,000 distinct CDR3 sequences, 15% to 20% occurring once. The sample consisted of PBMCs or a T cell subset sorted from them (not recorded which). These receptors came from a man between 18 and 35 years old who had mild COVID-19 (a few samples of this study predate the infection). Cell type and time point are not known.

This clonotype was observed many times. The V call is TRBV6-5, the J call TRBJ2-2; D gene uncertain. The CDR3 is 16 residues long. Germline V lookup: CDR1 MNHEY, CDR2 SVGAGI. V was trimmed by 0 bases and J by 4 bases, leaving 12 bases between them. The chain's CDR3 is CASSYSLVGSTGELFF. The CDR3 DNA is TGTGCCAGCAGTTACTCCCTCGTGGGTAGCACCGGGGAGCTGTTTTTT.

V usage is TRBV11-2 and J usage is TRBJ1-2; D is uncertain. Trimming removed 4 bases from V and 10 bases from J, with 16 bases in between. Germline values: CDR1 SGHAT, CDR2 FQNNGV. This CDR3 is built from 13 residues. Here the CDR3 DNA reads TGTGCCAGCAGCTCCACTTTCAGTTTTGTCTACACCTTC. It codes for CASSSTFSFVYTF.

The rearrangement joins TRBV2 to TRBJ1-5, with TRBD1 matching 7 bases. CDR1 and CDR2 (germline): SNHLY, FYNNEI. The CDR3 has 15 amino acids. V lost 7 bases and J lost 2; bases outside the gene matches: 8. The CDR3, as DNA: TGTGCCAGCACCTTAACAGGGGAAGGCAATCAGCCCCAGCATTTT. Protein: CASTLTGEGNQPQHF.

This clonotype was seen only a few times. The chain has TRBV11-2 and TRBJ2-3; 12 nucleotides line up with TRBD2. With V trimmed by 5 bases and J by 3 bases, 6 bases remained unmatched. Germline lookup yields CDR1 SGHAT and CDR2 FQNNGV. The CDR3 runs 16 residues. The CDR3 bases are TGTGCCAGCAGCACTCGACTAGCGGGGGTAACAGATACGCAGTATTTT. Translated, it gives CASSTRLAGVTDTQYF. Full variable domain (remainder filled in from reference TRBV11-2 and TRBJ2-3): EAGVAQSPRYKIIEKRQSVAFWCNPISGHATLYWYQQILGQGPKLLIQFQNNGVVDDSQLPKDRFSAERLKGVDSTLKIQPAKLEDSAVYLCASSTRLAGVTDTQYFGPGTRLTVL.

This clonotype was detected a few times. The gene calls are TRBV6-5 and TRBJ1-2; no definite D call. Trimming stripped 2 bases from V and 3 bases from J, with 13 bases between. The germline V gene has CDR1 MNHEY and CDR2 SVGAGI. This CDR3 spans 15 amino acids. The DNA of the CDR3 is TGTGCCAGCAGTTACGGCGTGGGCGCGGACTATGGCTACACCTTC. This codes for CASSYGVGADYGYTF.

V and J are TRBV5-1 and TRBJ2-1; 10 bases align to TRBD2. The junction had 6 bases not matched to a gene; V was cut back by 3 bases and J by 0 bases. The CDR3 sequence is 17 residues long. CDR1 SGHRS and CDR2 YFSETQ come from the germline V gene. This chain's CDR3 is CASSSQLAGSSYNEQFF. The CDR3 DNA reads TGCGCCAGCAGCTCACAACTAGCGGGGTCCTCCTACAATGAGCAGTTCTTC.

The chain is built from TRBV24-1 and TRBJ2-2; D is unclear. Germline values: CDR1 KGHDR, CDR2 SFDVKD. The CDR3 is made up of 16 amino acids. V was cut by 3 bases and J by 3 bases, with 13 bases left in between. The CDR3: CATSDPGSPDTGELFF. CDR3 in DNA: TGTGCCACCAGTGATCCAGGATCCCCAGACACCGGGGAGCTGTTTTTT.

This clonotype was recorded a few times. The chain carries TRBV7-9 and TRBJ1-6; no firm D call. The germline V gene has CDR1 SEHNR and CDR2 FQNEAQ (reference sequence). V lost 0 bases and J lost 8, with 11 bases in between. This CDR3 comprises 15 residues. The CDR3 loop is CASSLAQEVDSPLHF. CDR3 sequence (DNA): TGTGCCAGCAGCTTAGCGCAGGAGGTGGATTCACCCCTCCACTTT.

This clonotype was picked up a small number of times. The V gene is TRBV5-1, the J gene TRBJ2-2; the D is unclear. This CDR3 contains 13 residues. The germline CDR1 and CDR2 sequences are SGHRS and YFSETQ. Trimming left V 5 bases short and J 1 base short, with 6 bases between. The CDR3 sequence is CASRILNTGELFF. In DNA form, the CDR3 reads TGCGCCAGCAGGATATTGAACACCGGGGAGCTGTTTTTT.

This clonotype occurred a few times. The chain recombines TRBV4-3 with TRBJ2-2, with D possibly matching TRBD1 (5 bases). The CDR3 spans 14 residues. Germline lookup yields CDR1 LGHNA and CDR2 YSLEER. With 8 bases removed from V and 5 bases from J, the gap between germline ends came to 15 bases. This CDR3 is CASALAGRTGELFF. The CDR3 nucleotides read TGCGCCAGCGCATTGGCAGGGCGGACCGGGGAGCTGTTTTTT.

In this sample, this clonotype turned up a few times. The chain carries TRBV7-2 and TRBJ2-7; unclear D gene. The V gene's germline CDR1 is SGHTA and CDR2 FQGNSA. This CDR3 has 12 amino acids. The CDR3 bases are TGTCGGATAACTCTCCAAGGGTACGAGCAGTACTTC. The encoded protein is CRITLQGYEQYF.

A few counts support this clonotype. The chain joins TRBV20-1 to TRBJ2-1; perhaps TRBD1 as D (7 bases). V shed 2 bases and J shed 0 bases, with 14 bases lying between them. Germline V gene lookup returns CDR1 DFQATT and CDR2 SNEGSKA (reference sequence). The CDR3 totals 16 residues. For the CDR3, the DNA is TGCAGTGCTAGACTCAGGGGGACTTACTCCTACAATGAGCAGTTCTTC. Its protein is CSARLRGTYSYNEQFF.

This clonotype was picked up many times. J is TRBJ2-5 and V is TRBV3-1; 11 bases align to TRBD2. Trimming took 5 bases from V and 7 from J; bases not matched to a gene: 9. Germline CDR1 is LGHDT and CDR2 is YNNKEL (reference sequence). CDR3 size: 15 residues. In nucleotides, the CDR3 is TGTGCCAGCAGCGAGACTAGCGGGGTTATCGGGACCCAGTACTTC. Amino acids: CASSETSGVIGTQYF.

This clonotype was detected a few times. The chain uses TRBV19 and TRBJ1-6; TRBD1 matches 12 bases. V was pared by 10 bases and J by 8 bases, with 6 bases of the junction left unmatched. The CDR3 has 14 amino acids. Germline assignment: CDR1 LNHDA and CDR2 SQIVND (reference sequence). CDR3 sequence reads: CATGTGGKDSPLHF. The CDR3 region has the DNA TGTGCCACGGGGACAGGGGGCAAGGATTCACCCCTCCACTTT.

The rearrangement joins TRBV10-3 to TRBJ2-2, with D possibly matching TRBD2 (6 bases). The CDR3 runs to 13 residues. Germline V lookup: CDR1 ENHRY, CDR2 SYGVKD. Between the trimmed V and J ends, which lost 11 bases and 3 bases, there was a span of 13 bases. The CDR3 sequence: CASQWGDTGELFF. The CDR3, as DNA: TGTGCCTCTCAGTGGGGGGACACCGGGGAGCTGTTTTTT.

The chain employs TRBV4-1 and TRBJ1-2, with D unresolved. This CDR3 spans 13 amino acids. The germline V gene has CDR1 MGHRA and CDR2 YSYEKL. V was pared by 1 base and J by 6 bases, with 9 bases between. The CDR3 sequence: CASSQGAGDGYTF. In DNA, the CDR3 is TGCGCCAGCAGCCAAGGGGCAGGCGATGGCTACACCTTC.

This chain connects TRBV7-9 to TRBJ2-2, with D perhaps matching TRBD1 or TRBD2 (5 bases each). Trimming removed 8 bases at V and 5 bases at J, with 18 bases between. The length of the CDR3 is 15 residues. Germline CDR1 is SEHNR and CDR2 is FQNEAQ (reference sequence). DNA of the CDR3: TGTGCCAGCTGCCCCCCGAGGGGAGTAACCGGGGAGCTGTTTTTT. Protein sequence: CASCPPRGVTGELFF.

This chain links TRBV7-6 with TRBJ1-1, with D hard to call. CDR1 and CDR2 from the germline V gene are SGHVS and FNYEAQ. Trimming left V 1 base short and J 5 bases short, with 8 bases between. There are 13 residues in the CDR3. CDR3 loop: CASSLEPGTEAFF. The CDR3 DNA follows: TGTGCCAGCAGCTTAGAACCGGGGACTGAAGCTTTCTTT.